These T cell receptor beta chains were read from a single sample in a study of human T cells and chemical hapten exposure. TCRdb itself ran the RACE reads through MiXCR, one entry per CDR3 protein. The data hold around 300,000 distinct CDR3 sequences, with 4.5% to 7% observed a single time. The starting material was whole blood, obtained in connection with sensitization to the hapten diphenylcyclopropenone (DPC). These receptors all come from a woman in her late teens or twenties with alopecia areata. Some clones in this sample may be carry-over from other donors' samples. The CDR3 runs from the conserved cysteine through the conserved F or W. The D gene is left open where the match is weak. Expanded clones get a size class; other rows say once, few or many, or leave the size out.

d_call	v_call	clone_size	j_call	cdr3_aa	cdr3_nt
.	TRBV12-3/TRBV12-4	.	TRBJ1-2	CASRAMGSNPPFF	TGTGCCAGCAGGGCCATGGGGTCAAATCCTCCATTTTTC
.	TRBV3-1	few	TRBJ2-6	CASSPVESTGANVLTF	TGTGCCAGCAGCCCCGTAGAGTCCACCGGGGCCAACGTCCTGACTTTC
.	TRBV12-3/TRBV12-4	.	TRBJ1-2	CASSHTNYGYTF	TGTGCCAGCAGTCATACTAACTATGGCTACACCTTC
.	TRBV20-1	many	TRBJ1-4	CSARARGGAATNEKLFF	TGCAGTGCTAGAGCCCGGGGGGGGGCGGCAACTAATGAAAAACTGTTTTTT
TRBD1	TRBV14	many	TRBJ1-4	CASSPRTGFNEKLFF	TGTGCCAGCAGCCCCCGGACAGGATTTAATGAAAAACTGTTTTTT
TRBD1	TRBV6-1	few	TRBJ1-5	CASSPGQGNNQPQHF	TGTGCCAGCAGTCCGGGACAGGGAAACAATCAGCCCCAGCATTTT
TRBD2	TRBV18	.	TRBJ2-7	CASGLAGGPYEQYF	TGTGCCAGCGGTCTAGCGGGGGGGCCGTACGAGCAGTACTTC
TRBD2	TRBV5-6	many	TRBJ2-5	CASSSLAGEETQYF	TGTGCCAGCAGCTCCTTAGCGGGGGAAGAGACCCAGTACTTC
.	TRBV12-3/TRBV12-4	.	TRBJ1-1	CASRLIQDAGTEAFF	TGTGCCAGCAGGTTAATACAGGACGCGGGCACTGAAGCTTTCTTT
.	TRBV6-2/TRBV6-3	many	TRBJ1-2	CASVTSVLANYGYTF	TGTGCCTCCGTCACATCTGTCCTAGCTAACTATGGCTACACCTTC
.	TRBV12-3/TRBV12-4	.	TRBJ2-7	CASSFYPTATYEQYF	TGTGCCAGCAGTTTCTATCCAACCGCTACCTACGAGCAGTACTTC
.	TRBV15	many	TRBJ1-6	CATSRERWRDNSPLHF	TGTGCCACCAGCAGAGAGAGGTGGAGGGACAATTCACCCCTCCACTTT
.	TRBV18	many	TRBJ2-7	CASSGQEHGGQYF	TGTGCCAGCTCTGGTCAGGAACATGGCGGGCAGTACTTC
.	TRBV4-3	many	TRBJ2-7	CASSPNGDRYYEQYF	TGCGCCAGCAGCCCCAACGGTGACAGGTACTACGAGCAGTACTTC
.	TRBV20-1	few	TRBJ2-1	CSATGHGRYEQFF	TGCAGTGCTACGGGGCACGGACGGTATGAGCAGTTCTTC
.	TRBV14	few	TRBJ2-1	CASSQDLGGGDEQFF	TGTGCCAGCAGCCAAGATTTGGGGGGGGGCGATGAGCAGTTCTTC
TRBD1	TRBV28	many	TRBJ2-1	CASSPLDREYNEQFF	TGTGCCAGCAGCCCTCTGGACAGGGAATACAATGAGCAGTTCTTC
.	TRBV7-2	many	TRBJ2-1	CASSLPTEKNEQFF	TGTGCCAGCAGCTTACCGACAGAAAAGAATGAGCAGTTCTTC
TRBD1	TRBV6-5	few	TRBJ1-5	CASAGGYGNQPQHF	TGTGCCAGCGCAGGGGGATATGGCAATCAGCCCCAGCATTTT
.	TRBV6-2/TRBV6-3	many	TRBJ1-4	CASSYGFRGVATNEKLFF	TGTGCCAGCAGTTACGGATTTAGGGGCGTCGCAACTAATGAAAAACTGTTTTTT
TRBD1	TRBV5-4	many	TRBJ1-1	CASSPAQGAGTEAFF	TGTGCCAGCAGCCCAGCACAGGGGGCAGGCACTGAAGCTTTCTTT
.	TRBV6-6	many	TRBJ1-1	CASSYSGTLPVTEAFF	TGTGCCAGCAGTTACTCGGGTACCTTGCCCGTGACTGAAGCTTTCTTT
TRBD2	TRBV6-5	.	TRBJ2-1	CASSYFGLAGGYNEQFF	TGTGCCAGCAGTTACTTCGGACTAGCGGGGGGGTATAATGAGCAGTTCTTC
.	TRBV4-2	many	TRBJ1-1	CASSQDIGSEAFF	TGTGCCAGCAGCCAAGATATTGGGTCAGAAGCTTTCTTT
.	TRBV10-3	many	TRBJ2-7	CAISTAQEYEQYF	TGTGCCATCTCTACGGCTCAGGAGTACGAGCAGTACTTC
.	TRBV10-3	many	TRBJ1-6	CAISEFQGQNSPLHF	TGTGCCATCAGTGAGTTCCAGGGACAAAATTCACCCCTCCACTTT
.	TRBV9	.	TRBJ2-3	CASSVGGGNVVDTQYF	TGTGCCAGCAGCGTAGGCGGGGGCAACGTGGTAGATACGCAGTATTTT
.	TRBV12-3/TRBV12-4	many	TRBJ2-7	CASSYGDGTASYEQYF	TGTGCCAGCAGTTACGGGGACGGGACGGCCTCCTACGAGCAGTACTTC
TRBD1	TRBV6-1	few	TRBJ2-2	CASRPGQITGELFF	TGTGCCAGCAGGCCGGGACAGATCACCGGGGAGCTGTTTTTT
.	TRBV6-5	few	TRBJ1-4	CASSSFGTRGGNEKLFF	TGTGCCAGCAGTTCGTTTGGAACCAGGGGAGGGAATGAAAAACTGTTTTTT
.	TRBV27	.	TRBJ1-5	CASSLIRGDQPQHF	TGTGCCAGCAGTTTAATCCGAGGGGATCAGCCCCAGCATTTT
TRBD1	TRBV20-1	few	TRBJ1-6	CSANDRGSSYNSPLHF	TGCAGTGCGAACGACAGGGGGAGCTCCTATAATTCACCCCTCCACTTT
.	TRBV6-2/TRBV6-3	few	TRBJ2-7	CASRPRDWPYEQYF	TGTGCCAGCAGACCCCGGGACTGGCCCTACGAGCAGTACTTC
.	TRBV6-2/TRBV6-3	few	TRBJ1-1	CASIQHRGGSKSRSTEAFF	TGTGCCAGCATTCAACACCGCGGGGGGAGCAAGTCAAGGAGCACTGAAGCTTTCTTT
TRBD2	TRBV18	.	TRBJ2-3	CATLAVSTDTQYF	TGTGCCACCCTAGCGGTCAGCACAGATACGCAGTATTTT
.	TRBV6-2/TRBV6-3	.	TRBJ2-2	CASSPAAPGTGELFF	TGTGCCAGCAGTCCGGCAGCCCCAGGCACCGGGGAGCTGTTTTTT
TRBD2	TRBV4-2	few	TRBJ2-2	CASSPMGGGAGGELFF	TGTGCCAGCAGCCCTATGGGCGGGGGGGCTGGCGGGGAGCTGTTTTTT